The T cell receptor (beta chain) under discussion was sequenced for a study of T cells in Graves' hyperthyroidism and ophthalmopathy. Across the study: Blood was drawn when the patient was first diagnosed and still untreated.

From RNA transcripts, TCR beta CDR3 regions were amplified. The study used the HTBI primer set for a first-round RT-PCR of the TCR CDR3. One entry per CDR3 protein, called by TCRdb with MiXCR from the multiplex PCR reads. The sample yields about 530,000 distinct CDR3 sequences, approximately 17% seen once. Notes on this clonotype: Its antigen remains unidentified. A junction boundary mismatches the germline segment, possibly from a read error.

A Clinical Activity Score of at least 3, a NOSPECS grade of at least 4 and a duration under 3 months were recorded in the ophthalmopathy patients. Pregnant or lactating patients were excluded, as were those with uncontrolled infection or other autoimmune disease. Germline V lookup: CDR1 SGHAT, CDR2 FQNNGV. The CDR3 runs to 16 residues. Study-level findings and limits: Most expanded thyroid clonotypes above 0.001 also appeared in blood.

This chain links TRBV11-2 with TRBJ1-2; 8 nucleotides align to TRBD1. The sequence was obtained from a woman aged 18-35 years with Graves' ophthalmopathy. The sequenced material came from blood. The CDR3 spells CASSLAYRGGLNGYTF. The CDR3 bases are TGTGCCAGCAGTTTAGCTTACAGGGGGGGGCTGAATGGCTACACCTTC.